The source of this TCR beta chain is a study of CD8+CD57+ T cells in acquired aplastic anemia. This clonotype was detected only once. Sequencing involved patients with CD8+CD57+ cell expansion previously shown by flow cytometry. Patient blood was sampled before any therapy had been received. Profiles of TCR beta VDJ and CDR3 were generated from a genomic DNA template. TCRdb ran MiXCR on the reads and lists one entry per CDR3 protein. The sample has fewer than 250,000 distinct CDR3 sequences, over 40% seen once. CDR3 length: 15 amino acids. The V and J ends lost 6 bases and 10 bases, in that order; junction bases with no gene match: 12. Germline-derived CDR1 and CDR2 are SGHDN and FVKESK.

This receptor was taken from a human donor with aplastic anemia. Sequenced sample: sorted CD4+, CD8+, or CD8+CD57+ T cells (not recorded which) from PBMCs. The V and J genes are TRBV14 and TRBJ1-4; 9 bases are shared with TRBD1. Here the CDR3 DNA reads TGTGCCAGCAGATCCACAGGGGGCGCGTCAGGAAAACTGTTTTTT. It encodes CASRSTGGASGKLFF.